This T cell receptor beta chain stems from a study of blood T cells in healthy people across ages. With a J-beta primer mix and a sample-barcoded 5' primer, a second PCR ran about 6 to 11 cycles. TCRdb re-analysed the 5' RACE reads in MiXCR, keeping a single row per CDR3 protein. The profile shows some 1.5 million distinct CDR3 sequences, 28% of them singletons. This CDR3 contains 15 residues. Trimming left V 4 bases short and J 0 bases short, with 10 bases between. Germline V CDR1 and CDR2: SGHTA, FQGNSA. This rearrangement joins TRBV7-2 to TRBJ2-1, with a weak D call TRBD1 (6 bases). This TCR came from a woman between 25 and 40 years old in good health. The sequencing input was blood. The CDR3 spells CASSSRGPSYNEQFF. The CDR3 coding sequence is TGTGCCAGCAGCTCCAGGGGCCCCTCCTACAATGAGCAGTTCTTC.